Listed below are T cell receptor beta chains from one sample, sequenced in a study of cytomegalovirus exposure and HLA in healthy donors. TCRdb keeps only in-frame clones here, not all; method: immunoSEQ multiplex PCR. This table holds about 140,000 clones, roughly 73% found once. The sequenced sample consisted of PBMCs. Receptor source: a woman between 40 and 50 years old in good health and CMV-seronegative. The conserved cysteine and the conserved F or W are not part of the CDR3 here. Only some rows state a clone size, as once, few, many or a class for expanded clones.

clone size: many; CDR3 length: 11; V gene: TRBV15; CDR3 protein: ATSREQGYEAF
clone size: -; CDR3 length: 14; V gene: TRBV5-1; CDR3 protein: ASSFGQIATNEKLF
clone size: -; CDR3 length: 17; V gene: TRBV14; CDR3 protein: ASSQERGPARGLPGELF
clone size: -; CDR3 length: 17; V gene: TRBV7-6; CDR3 protein: ASSLEKAGGWGNNSPLH
clone size: -; CDR3 length: 15; V gene: TRBV4-1; CDR3 protein: ASSQGPSGGGGNTQY
clone size: -; CDR3 length: 13; V gene: TRBV5-1; CDR3 protein: ASSLGSGVATEAF
clone size: -; CDR3 length: 12; V gene: TRBV7-2; CDR3 protein: ASSLVHTTGELF
clone size: -; CDR3 length: 10; V gene: TRBV2; CDR3 protein: ASSDDTGTQY
clone size: -; CDR3 length: 13; V gene: TRBV4-1; CDR3 protein: ASSPGQGAHQPQH
clone size: few; CDR3 length: 14; V gene: TRBV5-1; CDR3 protein: ASSFIGTTSTDTQY
clone size: once; CDR3 length: 13; V gene: TRBV11-1; CDR3 protein: ASSRTSGGANEQF
clone size: -; CDR3 length: 15; V gene: TRBV27; CDR3 protein: ASSSNRGLAQNQPQH
clone size: once; CDR3 length: 15; V gene: TRBV4-2; CDR3 protein: ASSQDHLDRANYGYT
clone size: few; CDR3 length: 11; V gene: TRBV6-1; CDR3 protein: ASSTVGNTEAF
clone size: -; CDR3 length: 13; V gene: TRBV5-4; CDR3 protein: ASSYRGRTNEKLF
clone size: few; CDR3 length: 10; V gene: TRBV4-1; CDR3 protein: ASSLTGEKLF
clone size: -; CDR3 length: 13; V gene: TRBV19; CDR3 protein: ASSRTSGGFYEQF
clone size: -; CDR3 length: 12; V gene: TRBV7-9; CDR3 protein: ASSFPKYNSPLH
clone size: -; CDR3 length: 13; V gene: TRBV25-1; CDR3 protein: ASSELQGPVNEQF
clone size: -; CDR3 length: 11; V gene: TRBV2; CDR3 protein: ASSENREETQY
clone size: -; CDR3 length: 14; V gene: TRBV7-9; CDR3 protein: ASSLVGGPGREKLF
clone size: -; CDR3 length: 13; V gene: TRBV5-4; CDR3 protein: ASSFGGGKADTQY
clone size: few; CDR3 length: 12; V gene: TRBV6-1; CDR3 protein: ASSETESGTEAF
clone size: -; CDR3 length: 10; V gene: TRBV16; CDR3 protein: ASSQIFYGYT
clone size: -; CDR3 length: 12; V gene: TRBV5-1; CDR3 protein: ASSRDSKQETQY
clone size: -; CDR3 length: 14; V gene: TRBV4-1; CDR3 protein: ASSQAPGQKNSPLH
clone size: -; CDR3 length: 11; V gene: TRBV18; CDR3 protein: ASSPGGTTEAF
clone size: few; CDR3 length: 19; V gene: TRBV19; CDR3 protein: ASSRRGTGRNTIDTYNEQF
clone size: -; CDR3 length: 13; V gene: TRBV6-5; CDR3 protein: ASRQNRGPNNEQF
clone size: -; CDR3 length: 16; V gene: TRBV28; CDR3 protein: ASSLNEIRQGRTGELF
clone size: -; CDR3 length: 11; V gene: TRBV6-4; CDR3 protein: ASSASNTGELF
clone size: -; CDR3 length: 11; V gene: TRBV5-4; CDR3 protein: ASSSGLGDTQY
clone size: -; CDR3 length: 13; V gene: TRBV7-3; CDR3 protein: ASSLMGKERETQY
clone size: -; CDR3 length: 13; V gene: TRBV9; CDR3 protein: ASSVGPGSTDTQY
clone size: -; CDR3 length: 14; V gene: TRBV10-3; CDR3 protein: AISEPGTSGDRRQF
clone size: -; CDR3 length: 13; V gene: TRBV15; CDR3 protein: ATSKEAQGTTEAF
clone size: -; CDR3 length: 14; V gene: TRBV10-3; CDR3 protein: AISESGTAAEGGYT
clone size: -; CDR3 length: 16; V gene: TRBV27; CDR3 protein: ASSLLPPGLGVSDTQY
clone size: once; CDR3 length: 13; V gene: TRBV9; CDR3 protein: ASSISGGVTDTQY
clone size: few; CDR3 length: 12; V gene: TRBV5-6; CDR3 protein: ASSRGQGFNEQF
clone size: -; CDR3 length: 11; V gene: TRBV2; CDR3 protein: ASSDADLYGYT
clone size: -; CDR3 length: 11; V gene: TRBV4-1; CDR3 protein: ASSPLIRGGYT